The 20 T cell receptor beta chains presented below share a single source sample, sequenced in a study of identical twins. MiXCR was run by TCRdb on the 5' RACE reads, yielding one entry per CDR3 protein. The table shows hundreds of thousands of distinct CDR3 sequences, with over 20% occurring only once. This sample was also put to use in a study of T cells expressing NK-cell markers.

The specimen sequenced was PBMCs. The receptors shown here come from a woman under 30 in good health.

This clonotype was picked up many times. This chain joins TRBV7-2 and TRBJ1-2, with a possible D match to TRBD1 (5 bases). Trimming took off 10 bases at V and 5 bases at J, with 23 bases between the two ends. The germline V gene has CDR1 SGHTA and CDR2 FQGNSA. CDR3 length: 15 residues. The CDR3 DNA reads TGTGCCACCCCGGCGGGGGGGGTCGACCTTTATGGCTACACCTTC. As protein: CATPAGGVDLYGYTF.

The rearrangement joins TRBV30 to TRBJ1-6; D is possibly TRBD1 (6 bases). The germline gives CDR1 GTSNPN, CDR2 SVGIG (reference sequence). This CDR3 comprises 13 residues. Trimming pared 0 bases from V and 7 bases from J, leaving 7 bases between. CDR3 sequence (DNA): TGTGCCTGGAGTGTCAGGGGCAATTCACCCCTCCACTTT. Translation gives CAWSVRGNSPLHF.

V and J are TRBV20-1 and TRBJ2-1; TRBD2 matches at 9 bases. CDR1 DFQATT and CDR2 SNEGSKA come from the germline V gene (reference sequence). J was trimmed by 4 bases and V by 6 bases; bases with no gene match: 13. The CDR3 runs to 16 residues. The CDR3: CSARGVGLALYNEQFF. The DNA of the CDR3 is TGCAGTGCCAGGGGGGTTGGACTAGCGCTTTACAATGAGCAGTTCTTC.

There are many counts of this clonotype. The chain joins TRBV12-3 or TRBV12-4 to TRBJ2-1; D ambiguous. With 3 bases removed from V and 9 bases from J, the gap between germline ends came to 12 bases. The CDR3 has 13 amino acids. In DNA, the CDR3 is TGTGCCAGCAGTTTGTTGGGGATGGGTGAGCAGTTCTTC. The encoded protein is CASSLLGMGEQFF.

The chain joins TRBV7-2 to TRBJ2-1, with 7 bases that match TRBD1. Trimming removed 11 bases from V and 2 bases from J; junction bases left unmatched: 9. The germline CDR1 and CDR2 sequences are SGHTA and FQGNSA. CDR3 length: 14 residues. The CDR3 DNA sequence: TGTGCCGGAACTCCCGGGACAGCCTACAATGAGCAGTTCTTC. It yields the protein CAGTPGTAYNEQFF.

This clonotype was observed a few times. This sequence joins TRBV20-1 and TRBJ2-3; D is ambiguous. This CDR3 region has 16 residues. Germline CDR1 is DFQATT and CDR2 is SNEGSKA (reference sequence). Between the trimmed V and J ends, which lost 8 bases and 0 bases, there was a span of 21 bases. The CDR3 region has the DNA TGCAGTAAGAGGATAGGTGGCGGCTCTAGCACAGATACGCAGTATTTT. Protein product: CSKRIGGGSSTDTQYF.

The chain carries TRBV11-3 and TRBJ1-2; D may be TRBD1 (5 bases). The CDR3 extends over 16 amino acids. Germline CDR1 SGHNT, CDR2 YENEEA. Trimming removed 0 bases at V and 2 bases at J, with 13 bases between. The CDR3, as DNA: TGTGCCAGCAGCTTAGACGGGGGACCTAACAACTATGGCTACACCTTC. It translates to CASSLDGGPNNYGYTF.

This chain joins TRBV9 and TRBJ2-5; 8 bases line up with TRBD2. The CDR3 totals 16 residues. With 4 bases clipped from V and 2 bases from J, the junction kept 10 bases outside the gene matches. Germline CDR1 reads SGDLS; CDR2 reads YYNGEE. The CDR3 DNA is TGTGCCAGCAGCCCTTCCCGGACTAGCCTTCAAGAGACCCAGTACTTC. Its protein product is CASSPSRTSLQETQYF.

CDR3 nucleotide sequence: TGCGCCAGCAGCTTGGACGGAGGGGGCCTAGACCAGCCCCAGCATTTT. It is translated as CASSLDGGGLDQPQHF. The chain joins TRBV5-1 to TRBJ1-5; 7 bases line up with TRBD1. V was pared by 0 bases and J by 7 bases, with 10 bases of the junction left unmatched. This CDR3 region has 16 residues. Germline loops: CDR1 SGHRS, CDR2 YFSETQ.

This clonotype was detected a few times. The rearrangement links TRBV24-1 to TRBJ1-6, with 7 bases that match TRBD1. Trimming removed 7 bases from V and 6 bases from J; junction bases left unmatched: 8. The CDR3 consists of 15 residues. Germline assignment: CDR1 KGHDR and CDR2 SFDVKD. This CDR3 reads CATRDTGVSNSPLHF. As DNA, the CDR3 is TGTGCCACCAGAGACACAGGGGTTTCTAATTCACCCCTCCACTTT.

This clonotype was picked up many times. V usage is TRBV20-1 and J usage is TRBJ1-1; 8 nucleotides line up with TRBD1. CDR3 length equals 15 residues. V dropped 1 base and J dropped 1; count of bases not matched to a gene: 5. Germline loops: CDR1 DFQATT, CDR2 SNEGSKA (reference sequence). For the CDR3, the DNA is TGCAGTGCTAGAGTTGGGGACAGGACGAACACTGAAGCTTTCTTT. It codes for CSARVGDRTNTEAFF.

The chain recombines TRBV29-1 with TRBJ1-1; D gene unclear. The CDR3 covers 11 residues. Looked up from germline, CDR1 is SQVTM and CDR2 is ANQGSEA. CDR3 bases: TGCGGCAACGAGGGAAGCACTGAAGCTTTCTTT. This encodes CGNEGSTEAFF.

This clonotype turned up a few times. The gene calls are TRBV10-3 and TRBJ2-3; 9 bases are a match to TRBD1. There are 14 residues in the CDR3. In germline, CDR1 is ENHRY, CDR2 SYGVKD. V lost 11 bases and J lost 4; bases outside the gene matches: 10. CDR3 sequence reads: CAATRDRDADTQYF. CDR3 nucleotides: TGTGCCGCTACCCGGGACAGGGATGCAGATACGCAGTATTTT.

This clonotype was counted between two and nine times. The chain has TRBV5-6 and TRBJ2-1, with D uncertain. Trimming took off 4 bases at V and 2 bases at J, with 13 bases between the two ends. This CDR3 has 15 residues. Germline V gene sequence: CDR1 SGHDT, CDR2 YYEEEE. The CDR3 protein is CASSSLALTYNEQFF. The CDR3 nucleotides are TGTGCCAGCAGCAGTCTGGCGCTGACCTACAATGAGCAGTTCTTC.

This chain uses TRBV12-3 or TRBV12-4 with TRBJ1-2; D is uncertain. This CDR3 contains 12 residues. V was trimmed by 7 bases and J by 4 bases, leaving 10 bases between them. Here the CDR3 reads CASTSGPYGYTF. CDR3 bases: TGTGCCAGCACCTCAGGACCCTATGGCTACACCTTC.

This clonotype was counted at least ten times. The DNA of the CDR3 is TGCGCCAGCAGCTTGGGCAGCCAGTGGCGGGAAAAACTGTTTTTT. This encodes CASSLGSQWREKLFF. The chain recombines TRBV5-1 with TRBJ1-4; D remains unclear. V was trimmed by 0 bases and J by 8 bases, leaving 14 bases between them. The CDR3 is 15 residues long. Germline V CDR1 and CDR2: SGHRS, YFSETQ. The full variable domain, rest sourced from reference TRBV5-1 and TRBJ1-4, is KAGVTQTPRYLIKTRGQQVTLSCSPISGHRSVSWYQQTPGQGLQFLFEYFSETQRNKGNFPGRFSGRQFSNSRSEMNVSTLELGDSALYLCASSLGSQWREKLFFGSGTQLSVL.

The CDR3 DNA sequence: TGCGCCAGCAGCTTGACAGTGAACTACGAGCAGTACTTC. Translating gives CASSLTVNYEQYF. This chain uses TRBV5-1 with TRBJ2-7; no firm D call. CDR3 size: 13 residues. Trimming cost V 1 base and J 3 bases, with 8 bases left between them. CDR1 is SGHRS and CDR2 is YFSETQ in the germline V gene.

The chain has TRBV5-1 and TRBJ2-7; D tentatively fits TRBD1 or TRBD2 (6 bases each). The CDR3 is 15 residues long. Trimming took off 1 base at V and 0 bases at J, with 11 bases between the two ends. The germline gives CDR1 SGHRS, CDR2 YFSETQ. The CDR3 sequence: CASSLTGASSYEQYF. As DNA, the CDR3 is TGCGCCAGCAGCTTGACGGGGGCTAGCTCCTACGAGCAGTACTTC.

This clonotype turned up a few times. This chain links TRBV6-5 with TRBJ2-3; no reliable D call. CDR3 length: 12 amino acids. CDR1 MNHEY and CDR2 SVGAGI come from the germline V gene. The V and J ends lost 6 bases and 8 bases respectively, with 12 bases between them. The CDR3 is CASSSSQATQYF. CDR3 bases: TGTGCCAGCAGCAGTAGTCAGGCTACGCAGTATTTT.

The genes are TRBV20-1 and TRBJ2-7; a weak D match, TRBD1 (6 bases). The CDR3 runs 14 residues. In germline, CDR1 is DFQATT, CDR2 SNEGSKA (reference sequence). V was pared by 6 bases and J by 7 bases, with 22 bases between. CDR3 residues: CSASLRTVVEEQYF. In nucleotides, the CDR3 is TGCAGTGCAAGCCTCCGGACAGTGGTCGAAGAGCAGTACTTC.